The clone carrying this T cell receptor beta chain was counted only a few times. Antigen specificity is unknown. Assay used: immunoSEQ multiplex PCR; TCRdb lists only in-frame clones, some missing. The data hold tens of thousands of clones, with approximately 80% observed a single time. This entry comes from a study of vaccination effects on CD4 cells after COVID-19. On the study more broadly: Vaccine administered to participants consisted of two doses of either BNT162b2 or mRNA-1273.

Sequencing in the ViraFEST assay came after antigen-specific CD4+ T cells had been expanded with viral peptide pools, which were used to stimulate PBMC. Culture lasted around eleven days before CD4+ T cell isolation. The person's infection with SARS-CoV-2, confirmed by PCR, took place between March and December 2020. Each culture well received under 2.5 million PBMC. These cells were then cultured in IMDM with approximately 9.8 IU/ml IL-2 and roughly 10 ug/ml peptides. Half the medium was replaced with IL-2 medium on days 3 and 7. V trimming: 1 base; J trimming: 6 bases; junction bases outside the gene matches: 11. There are 17 residues in the CDR3. From germline, CDR1 is SEHNR and CDR2 FQNEAQ (reference sequence). Regarding the study as a whole: The study had few convalescent patients and no early post-infection timepoints.

This receptor was obtained from a human donor who had a prior SARS-CoV-2 infection. The V gene is TRBV7-9, the J gene TRBJ2-2, with 7 bases aligning to TRBD1. The starting material was CD4+ T cells from PBMCs cultured with HCoV-NL63 spike peptides, obtained before COVID-19 vaccination. The chain's CDR3 is CASSLGNRGLGPGELFF. DNA for the CDR3: TGTGCCAGCAGCTTAGGGAACAGGGGTCTTGGGCCCGGGGAGCTGTTTTTT. The full variable domain, rest sourced from reference TRBV7-9 and TRBJ2-2, is DTGVSQNPRHKITKRGQNVTFRCDPISEHNRLYWYRQTLGQGPEFLTYFQNEAQLEKSRLLSDRFSAERPKGSFSTLEIQRTEQGDSAMYLCASSLGNRGLGPGELFFGEGSRLTVL.